The clone carrying this TCR beta chain has only one observation. The data were obtained in a study of T cell changes during pregnancy in multiple sclerosis. Profiled with immunoSEQ multiplex PCR; TCRdb holds only in-frame clones, not every one. The table includes 15,000 to 25,000 clones, roughly nine tenths detected once. The CDR3 covers 16 residues. From germline, CDR1 is LNHDA and CDR2 SQIVND (reference sequence). V lost 3 bases, J lost 2 bases, and 8 bases stayed unmatched. V gene TRBV19 combines with J gene TRBJ2-7; 9 bases agree with TRBD1. Here the sequenced sample was CD8+ T cells from peripheral blood mononuclear cells, taken in the second trimester of pregnancy. The clonotype was recovered from a female donor in good health, enrolled as a control in a pregnancy study. CDR3 sequence reads: CASSINLGQGTYEQYF. The DNA of the CDR3 is TGTGCCAGTAGTATCAACCTGGGACAGGGTACCTACGAGCAGTACTTC.